The 27 T cell receptor beta chains in this list originate from one sample, sequenced in a study of blood T cell repertoires in COVID-19. The data were produced by immunoSEQ multiplex PCR, yet TCRdb's version contains in-frame clones alone and is incomplete. The sample yields tens of thousands of clones, roughly 90% seen once. Sequences were obtained from peripheral blood. The receptors originated from a woman aged 55-69 years with active COVID-19.

The V and J genes are TRBV9 and TRBJ2-1, with 9 bases matching TRBD2. The germline gives CDR1 SGDLS, CDR2 YYNGEE. The CDR3 has 16 amino acids. V lost 4 bases, J lost 7 bases, and 12 bases stayed unmatched. The CDR3 DNA reads as TGTGCCAGCAGCCCAGAGGCTAGCGGGGTGAGGAATGAGCAGTTCTTC. It specifies CASSPEASGVRNEQFF.

This clone showed up just once. V usage is TRBV2 and J usage is TRBJ2-5, with 15 bases that match TRBD2. V lost 6 bases to trimming and J lost 5 bases; unmatched junction nucleotides: 10. Germline CDR1 SNHLY, CDR2 FYNNEI. This CDR3 has 17 amino acids. CDR3 sequence reads: CASRRTSGGVTSETQYF. The CDR3 region has the DNA TGTGCCAGCAGACGGACTAGCGGGGGGGTCACTTCGGAGACCCAGTACTTC.

The J gene is TRBJ1-5, the V gene TRBV30; TRBD1 might be the D (6 bases). The germline V gene encodes CDR1 GTSNPN and CDR2 SVGIG (reference sequence). V was shortened by 2 bases and J by 6 bases, with 14 bases between the two germline ends. The CDR3 extends over 14 amino acids. This CDR3 is CAWSTSTGSQPQHF. The CDR3 region has the DNA TGTGCCTGGAGTACATCAACAGGGAGTCAGCCCCAGCATTTT. Supplemented by reference TRBV30 and TRBJ1-5, the full variable domain reads SQTIHQWPATLVQPVGSPLSLECTVEGTSNPNLYWYRQAAGRGLQLLFYSVGIGQISSEVPQNLSASRPQDRQFILSSKKLLLSDSGFYLCAWSTSTGSQPQHFGDGTRLSIL.

The chain links TRBV2 to TRBJ2-1, with TRBD1 matching 8 bases. V was clipped by 7 bases and J by 6 bases; unmatched bases: 14. The CDR3 totals 16 residues. Germline loops: CDR1 SNHLY, CDR2 FYNNEI. The CDR3 DNA is TGTGCCAGCAACCAGCCGGGACAGGCGGTTTCCAATGAGCAGTTCTTC. Its protein product is CASNQPGQAVSNEQFF.

The J gene is TRBJ1-2, the V gene TRBV3-1 (or the pseudogene TRBV3-2), with D hard to call. Trimming pared 0 bases from V and 7 bases from J, leaving 12 bases between. The CDR3 contains 14 residues. The germline gives CDR1 LGHDT, CDR2 YNNKEL (reference sequence). The CDR3 nucleotides read TGTGCCAGCAGCCAAGATCTAAGAGGGTCTGGCTACACCTTC. Protein sequence: CASSQDLRGSGYTF.

The V and J genes are TRBV5-1 and TRBJ2-7; TRBD2 agrees at 10 bases. Germline V gene data show CDR1 as SGHRS and CDR2 as YFSETQ. The CDR3 is made up of 15 amino acids. The V and J ends lost 0 bases and 5 bases, in that order; junction bases with no gene match: 5. CDR3 in DNA: TGCGCCAGCAGCTTGGAAGCGGGGGGGCGGGACGAGCAGTACTTC. Translated, it gives CASSLEAGGRDEQYF.

This chain links TRBV7-9 with TRBJ1-1; D possibly corresponds to TRBD1 (5 bases). The germline V gene has CDR1 SEHNR and CDR2 FQNEAQ (reference sequence). The CDR3 has 14 residues. The V end lost 2 bases, the J end lost 1 base, and 8 bases lay between the germline ends. The CDR3 DNA reads as TGTGCCAGCAGCTTATCTACAGGGAACACTGAAGCTTTCTTT. It yields the protein CASSLSTGNTEAFF.

The chain has TRBV2 and TRBJ2-5, with TRBD1 matching 7 bases. Germline V lookup: CDR1 SNHLY, CDR2 FYNNEI. V was pared by 6 bases and J by 5 bases, with 9 bases of the junction left unmatched. This CDR3 has 14 residues. CDR3 coding DNA: TGTGCCAGCAGGAGGACAGGTCCGCCTGAGACCCAGTACTTC. This gives the protein CASRRTGPPETQYF.

This chain connects TRBV18 to TRBJ1-1; perhaps TRBD1 as D (6 bases). CDR1 is KGHSH, CDR2 LQKENI, per germline. V was cut by 2 bases and J by 8 bases, with 18 bases left in between. The CDR3 extends over 15 amino acids. The CDR3 is CASSPRGTPAGEAFF. DNA for the CDR3: TGTGCCAGCTCACCAAGGGGGACGCCCGCGGGCGAAGCTTTCTTT.

J is TRBJ1-1 and V is TRBV19, with D perhaps TRBD1 (6 bases). CDR1 LNHDA and CDR2 SQIVND come from the germline V gene (reference sequence). The ends were cut back, 4 bases at V and 4 bases at J, with 13 bases in the middle. The CDR3 length is 14 residues. CDR3 nucleotide sequence: TGTGCCAGTAGTAACAGGGTATCGGGCACTGAAGCTTTCTTT. This gives the protein CASSNRVSGTEAFF.

The chain's CDR3 is CASSSPLGGAQETQYF. The DNA for the CDR3 is TGTGCCAGCAGTTCCCCTTTAGGGGGGGCCCAAGAGACCCAGTACTTC. This chain joins TRBV6-2 or TRBV6-3 and TRBJ2-5; weak D call: TRBD2 (7 bases). The germline gives CDR1 MNHEY, CDR2 SVGEGT. Trimming pared 4 bases from V and 1 base from J, leaving 16 bases between. The CDR3 has 16 residues.

The chain combines TRBV15 with TRBJ1-5; TRBD1 might be the D (6 bases). V lost 0 bases, J lost 9 bases, and 9 bases lay in between. The CDR3 runs 13 residues. Germline loops: CDR1 LNHNV, CDR2 YYDKDF (reference sequence). The CDR3 here is CATSREGALPQHF. The CDR3 bases are TGTGCCACCAGCAGAGAGGGGGCGCTGCCCCAGCATTTT.

The rearrangement joins TRBV12-3 or TRBV12-4 to TRBJ2-5; weak D call: TRBD1 (5 bases). The CDR3 length is 13 residues. The ends were cut back, 4 bases at V and 5 bases at J, with 11 bases in the middle. CDR3 protein: CASSWAGKETQYF. The CDR3 DNA reads as TGTGCCAGCAGTTGGGCAGGGAAGGAGACCCAGTACTTC.

This chain joins TRBV6-5 and TRBJ1-4; 8 nucleotides match TRBD1. Germline V gene sequence: CDR1 MNHEY, CDR2 SVGAGI. This CDR3 spans 14 amino acids. V was clipped by 6 bases and J by 8 bases; unmatched bases: 8. The CDR3 reads CASRRQGREEKLFF. CDR3 nucleotides: TGTGCCAGCAGAAGACAGGGGCGAGAGGAAAAACTGTTTTTT.

This clone came up a few times. The rearrangement links TRBV27 to TRBJ1-1; D is uncertain. Looked up from germline, CDR1 is MNHEY and CDR2 is SMNVEV (reference sequence). CDR3 length: 13 amino acids. Trimming cost V 3 bases and J 1 base, with 6 bases left between them. The CDR3 bases are TGTGCCAGCAGTTTGAGTAGGAACACTGAAGCTTTCTTT. Residues: CASSLSRNTEAFF.

This rearrangement joins TRBV7-9 to TRBJ2-7; perhaps TRBD2 as D (6 bases). Germline values: CDR1 SEHNR, CDR2 FQNEAQ (reference sequence). Trimming removed 6 bases from V and 4 bases from J, with 10 bases in between. The CDR3 sequence is 12 residues long. As DNA, the CDR3 is TGTGCCAGCAGTCGAAGCGGGTACGAGCAGTACTTC. Its protein product is CASSRSGYEQYF.

Only a few counts were recorded for this clone. The chain is built from TRBV5-4 and TRBJ2-6; 10 bases line up with TRBD2. V was pared by 7 bases and J by 0 bases, with 4 bases of the junction left unmatched. This CDR3 is 16 amino acids long. Germline V lookup: CDR1 SGHNT, CDR2 YYREEE (reference sequence). The CDR3 sequence is CASDSGGYSGANVLTF. The CDR3 DNA is TGTGCCAGCGATAGCGGGGGGTACTCTGGGGCCAACGTCCTGACTTTC.

The genes are TRBV30 and TRBJ2-1; 10 bases match TRBD2. CDR1 and CDR2 from the germline V gene are GTSNPN and SVGIG (reference sequence). The CDR3 is 14 amino acids. Trimming cost V 0 bases and J 6 bases; bases outside gene matches: 2. The CDR3 DNA is TGTGCCTGGAGTGTAGCGGGGGGGATCAATGAGCAGTTCTTC. Its protein product is CAWSVAGGINEQFF.

This chain connects TRBV11-1 to TRBJ2-1, with D hard to call. Germline V CDR1 and CDR2: SGHAT, FQDESV (reference sequence). There are 15 residues in the CDR3. Trimming stripped 5 bases from V and 5 bases from J, with 16 bases between. The CDR3 loop is CASSEAAHTDNEQFF. The CDR3 DNA reads as TGTGCCAGCAGCGAGGCGGCTCACACGGACAATGAGCAGTTCTTC.

V gene TRBV7-2 combines with J gene TRBJ1-5; tentatively, D is TRBD1 (6 bases). Germline V gene data show CDR1 as SGHTA and CDR2 as FQGNSA. The V end was cut by 1 base, the J end by 5 bases, with 12 bases between. CDR3 length equals 15 residues. The CDR3 DNA reads TGTGCCAGCAGCTTAGGTACAGGGTTGGATCAGCCCCAGCATTTT. Its protein is CASSLGTGLDQPQHF.

V is TRBV6-2 or TRBV6-3 and J is TRBJ1-6, with TRBD1 identical over 10 bases. V lost 6 bases to trimming and J lost 10 bases; unmatched junction nucleotides: 9. The CDR3 covers 15 residues. Germline CDR1 is MNHEY and CDR2 is SVGEGT. CDR3 residues: CASSRGQGRWSPLHF. The CDR3, as DNA: TGTGCCAGCAGCCGGGGACAGGGGAGGTGGTCACCCCTCCACTTT.

The chain links TRBV27 to TRBJ1-1; no reliable D call. CDR3 length equals 16 residues. In germline, CDR1 is MNHEY, CDR2 SMNVEV (reference sequence). Trimming removed 3 bases from V and 3 bases from J, with 17 bases in between. The CDR3 region has the DNA TGTGCCAGCAGTTTGCGGAGAGGTTTTGGCGACACTGAAGCTTTCTTT. Translation: CASSLRRGFGDTEAFF.

This chain connects TRBV4-1 to TRBJ1-2; D is unclear. The V gene lost 0 bases and the J gene lost 5 bases, with 10 bases spanning the gap. The CDR3 is 14 residues long. The germline V gene encodes CDR1 MGHRA and CDR2 YSYEKL. CDR3 in DNA: TGCGCCAGCAGCCAAGATCAGAGAGGGTATGGCTACACCTTC. Translating gives CASSQDQRGYGYTF.

The J gene is TRBJ1-2, the V gene TRBV7-9, with D perhaps matching TRBD1 (6 bases). This CDR3 has 14 residues. Per germline, CDR1 SEHNR and CDR2 FQNEAQ (reference sequence). Trimming cost V 5 bases and J 7 bases, with 17 bases left between them. The CDR3 protein is CASSPPSGVFGYTF. CDR3 nucleotides: TGTGCCAGCAGCCCGCCCTCAGGGGTCTTTGGCTACACCTTC.

This chain links TRBV6-2 or TRBV6-3 with TRBJ2-7, with D unresolved. V dropped 3 bases and J dropped 3 bases, with 6 bases sitting between them. The germline CDR1 and CDR2 sequences are MNHEY and SVGEGT. This CDR3 spans 12 amino acids. The DNA for the CDR3 is TGTGCCAGCAGTTATCAATTCTACGAGCAGTACTTC. This codes for CASSYQFYEQYF.

This chain connects TRBV5-8 to TRBJ2-1, with 10 bases matching TRBD1. Germline CDR1 SGHTS, CDR2 YDEGEE. The CDR3 has 16 residues. V lost 5 bases, J lost 6 bases, and 11 bases stayed unmatched. The CDR3 sequence: CASRYGTGVVSNEQFF. The DNA for the CDR3 is TGTGCCAGCAGATACGGGACAGGGGTTGTTAGCAATGAGCAGTTCTTC.

V and J are TRBV3-1 (or the pseudogene TRBV3-2) and TRBJ1-3; a weak D match, TRBD1 (5 bases). V was shortened by 3 bases and J by 2 bases, with 8 bases between the two germline ends. Germline assignment: CDR1 LGHDT and CDR2 YNNKEL (reference sequence). This CDR3 comprises 14 residues. DNA of the CDR3: TGTGCCAGCAGCCAGCAGGGCGCTGGAAACACCATATATTTT. This gives the protein CASSQQGAGNTIYF.